This T cell receptor (beta chain) is drawn from a study of identical twins. Each donor (without exception) was a healthy Caucasian. This clonotype occurred many times. Antigen specificity is unknown. TCRdb redid the calling of the 5' RACE reads with MiXCR, one entry per CDR3 protein. This sample has some 630,000 distinct CDR3 sequences, with just over 7% found just once. Trimming removed 1 base at V and 9 bases at J, with 10 bases between. The CDR3 covers 13 residues. Germline CDR1 is LGHDT and CDR2 is YNNKEL (reference sequence). Study-level points and caveats: Alpha sequences out of frame and shared by twins had excess low generation probability. Cord blood's abundant beta clonotypes had fewer insertions, unlike memory repertoires. Sequences that were beta out-of-frame showed weaker excess twin sharing.

These data also featured in a second study, about yellow fever vaccine responses in identical twins.

Sequencing used PBMCs. The receptor was isolated from a woman younger than 35 in good health. The V and J genes are TRBV3-1 and TRBJ2-1, with D perhaps matching TRBD2 (6 bases). The CDR3 loop reads CASSQGLGAEQFF. CDR3 nucleotide sequence: TGTGCCAGCAGCCAAGGACTAGGGGCTGAGCAGTTCTTC.